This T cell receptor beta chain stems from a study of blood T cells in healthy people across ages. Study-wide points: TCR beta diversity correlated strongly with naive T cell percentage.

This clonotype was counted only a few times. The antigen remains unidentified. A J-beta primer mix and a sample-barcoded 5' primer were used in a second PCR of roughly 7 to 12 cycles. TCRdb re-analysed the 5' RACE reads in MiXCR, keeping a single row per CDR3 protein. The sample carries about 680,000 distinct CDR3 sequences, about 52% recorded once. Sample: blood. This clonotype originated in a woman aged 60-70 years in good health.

This chain's CDR3 is CASRPTGTGELFF. The CDR3 DNA reads as TGTGCCAGCAGGCCTACAGGGACCGGGGAGCTGTTTTTT. The chain employs TRBV12-3 or TRBV12-4 and TRBJ2-2, with D possibly being TRBD1 (6 bases). With 6 bases removed from V and 5 bases from J, the gap between germline ends came to 10 bases. The CDR3 contains 13 residues.